The 11 T cell receptor beta chains presented below share a single source sample, sequenced in a study of regulatory T cells in long-lasting Graves disease. The sample's time point: persistent/refractory GD, antithyroid drugs over 5 years with positive TRAb. PBMC RNA served as the TCR library source. According to the study, TCR beta libraries were built with iRepertoire HTBI primers and CDR3-region Arm-PCR. TCRdb passed the multiplex PCR reads through MiXCR, listing each CDR3 protein once. This table has about 290,000 distinct CDR3 sequences, 20% to 25% appearing once. Sequences were derived from peripheral blood mononuclear cells (PBMCs), sampled when the disease was refractory, from a patient treated with antithyroid drugs. The receptors originated from a female donor with Graves disease.

In regard to this clonotype: Just one base apart from a much larger clone, this may be a read error. This chain connects TRBV20-1 to TRBJ2-7; D unresolved. V was pared by 0 bases and J by 3 bases, with 15 bases between. CDR3 length: 15 residues. Germline CDR1 is DFQATT and CDR2 is SNEGSKA (reference sequence). As DNA, the CDR3 is TGCAGTGCTAGAGATCCTGTAGACAAGATCTACGAGCAGTACTTC. Protein: CSARDPVDKIYEQYF.

V gene TRBV6-2 or TRBV6-3 combines with J gene TRBJ2-3; 9 bases match TRBD2. V gave up 4 bases and J gave up 6 bases; unmatched junction bases: 2. The CDR3 covers 13 residues. Germline lookup yields CDR1 MNHEY and CDR2 SVGEGT. CDR3 nucleotide sequence: TGTGCCAGCAGTTTAGCGGGAGAGGATACGCAGTATTTT. Translation gives CASSLAGEDTQYF.

Only a few counts were recorded for this clonotype. The chain joins TRBV12-3 or TRBV12-4 to TRBJ1-3, with D unresolved. Trimming cost V 4 bases and J 4 bases, with 8 bases left between them. This CDR3 comprises 13 residues. The CDR3 nucleotides read TGTGCCAGCAGTTCCAGATCCGGAAACACCATATATTTT. This encodes CASSSRSGNTIYF.

The V call is TRBV28, the J call TRBJ2-2; TRBD2 agrees at 7 bases. The germline V gene encodes CDR1 MDHEN and CDR2 SYDVKM. With 5 bases clipped from V and 4 bases from J, the junction kept 10 bases outside the gene matches. CDR3 length equals 16 residues. The CDR3 DNA follows: TGTGCCAGCAGTACCTGGGCTAGCGGAGTCACCGGGGAGCTGTTTTTT. It yields the protein CASSTWASGVTGELFF.

This clonotype was seen a handful of times. CDR3 sequence (DNA): TGCGCCAGCAGCACACGACAGGACTCGAACACTGAAGCTTTCTTT. Protein sequence: CASSTRQDSNTEAFF. The rearrangement joins TRBV5-1 to TRBJ1-1, with D possibly matching TRBD1 (6 bases). The V end was cut by 4 bases, the J end by 1 base, with 14 bases between. Germline CDR1 is SGHRS and CDR2 is YFSETQ. There are 15 residues in the CDR3. Variable domain in full (rest from reference TRBV5-1 and TRBJ1-1): KAGVTQTPRYLIKTRGQQVTLSCSPISGHRSVSWYQQTPGQGLQFLFEYFSETQRNKGNFPGRFSGRQFSNSRSEMNVSTLELGDSALYLCASSTRQDSNTEAFFGQGTRLTVV.

This clonotype was found a few times. The rearrangement joins TRBV6-5 to TRBJ2-7; 7 bases agree with TRBD2. The junction had 3 bases not matched to a gene; V was cut back by 2 bases and J by 2 bases. CDR3 length: 14 residues. Germline lookup yields CDR1 MNHEY and CDR2 SVGAGI. CDR3 sequence: CASSYIRGAYEQYF. Here the CDR3 DNA reads TGTGCCAGCAGTTACATACGGGGGGCCTACGAGCAGTACTTC.

For this clonotype: This may come from a read error, since a much larger clone is one base off. The CDR3 ends on some other residue instead of the conserved phenylalanine or tryptophan, so this is likely a read error. The chain carries TRBV7-2 and TRBJ2-7; D is possibly TRBD2 (5 bases). The CDR3 spans 13 residues. Trimming removed 5 bases from V and 3 bases from J, with 11 bases in between. Germline V gives CDR1 SGHTA, CDR2 FQGNSA. The CDR3 protein is CASSPPGIYEQYL. The CDR3 region has the DNA TGTGCCAGCAGCCCCCCGGGGATCTACGAGCAGTACCTC.

This clonotype was seen ten or more times. Written as DNA, the CDR3 is TGTGCCAGCATGCTCCTTTGGGAAACTGAAGCTTTCTTT. This codes for CASMLLWETEAFF. The gene calls are TRBV2 and TRBJ1-1; D not resolved. V was cut by 7 bases and J by 5 bases, with 14 bases left in between. Germline CDR1 reads SNHLY; CDR2 reads FYNNEI. The CDR3 length is 13 residues. Together with reference TRBV2 and TRBJ1-1, the CDR3 gives the full variable domain: EPEVTQTPSHQVTQMGQEVILRCVPISNHLYFYWYRQILGQKVEFLVSFYNNEISEKSEIFDDQFSVERPDGSNFTLKIRSTKLEDSAMYFCASMLLWETEAFFGQGTRLTVV.

This clonotype appeared many times. The chain is built from TRBV7-8 and TRBJ2-7; 10 bases are shared with TRBD2. Trimming cost V 2 bases and J 0 bases; bases outside gene matches: 10. Germline lookup yields CDR1 SGHVS and CDR2 FQNEAQ. This CDR3 contains 18 residues. The DNA of the CDR3 is TGTGCCAGCAGCTTAACTAGCGGGGCCGTCGATAGCTCCTACGAGCAGTACTTC. This encodes CASSLTSGAVDSSYEQYF.

This clonotype has a handful of counts. The chain uses TRBV25-1 and TRBJ2-5; TRBD2 might be the D (5 bases). This CDR3 is 17 amino acids long. The germline V gene encodes CDR1 MGHDK and CDR2 SYGVNS. V lost 1 base to trimming and J lost 1 base, with 16 bases between them. CDR3 coding DNA: TGTGCCAGCAGTGAATTTACATATCGGGGAAGCCAAGAGACCCAGTACTTC. Amino acids: CASSEFTYRGSQETQYF.

In its sample, this clonotype was seen many times. This chain joins TRBV10-3 and TRBJ2-5; TRBD2 matches 8 bases. The CDR3 runs to 16 residues. V was clipped by 0 bases and J by 2 bases; unmatched bases: 5. Per germline, CDR1 ENHRY and CDR2 SYGVKD. This chain's CDR3 is CAISESLSGSQETQYF. The CDR3 bases are TGTGCCATCAGTGAGTCGCTCAGCGGGAGTCAAGAGACCCAGTACTTC.